The sequence of this TCR beta chain was determined in a study of post-analysis software for immune sequencing data. The overall study: In terms of disease course, relapsing-remitting, secondary progressive and progressive-relapsing multiple sclerosis were included.

Findings and limits, study-wide: Significantly lower normalized Chao1 diversity was found in patients with multiple sclerosis relative to controls. Patients carried 4 or 5 TRBV segments more frequently than controls did, and TRBV5-6, TRBV5-1 and TRBV20-1 were among them. Under F measure analysis, samples from one preparation batch co-clustered strongly.

About this clonotype itself: As yet, its antigen is unknown.

The CDR3 totals 14 residues. The V segment lost 7 bases and the J segment 5 bases; nucleotides outside the gene matches: 3. The germline CDR1 and CDR2 sequences are SGHRS and YFSETQ. Unique molecular identifiers tagged the TCR beta cDNA libraries. Input populations of 1 to 10 million T cells gave rise to around 500,000 cDNA molecules. TCRdb passed the PCR reads through MiXCR, listing each CDR3 protein once. This sample has roughly 670,000 distinct CDR3 sequences, with approximately 60% found just once. The origin of this receptor is a girl aged 2-10 years with multiple sclerosis. V and J are TRBV5-1 and TRBJ2-1, with 13 bases matching TRBD2. Sequencing was done on a sample of blood. As DNA, the CDR3 is TGCGCCAGCCAACTAGCGGGGGGGGACAATGAGCAGTTCTTC. Its protein is CASQLAGGDNEQFF.